This T cell receptor (beta chain) was sequenced in a study of neurological immune-mediated disorders. The authors made cDNA by 5'RACE with 10-nucleotide random UMIs. Via MiXCR, TCRdb re-called the 5' RACE reads, giving one row per CDR3 protein. The profile shows tens of thousands of distinct CDR3 sequences, under 20% of them singletons. Unsorted libraries were derived from 2 million PBMCs stored at -80 C. The table lists this clonotype with many counts. Its antigen is undetermined. The germline V gene has CDR1 LNHNV and CDR2 YYDKDF (reference sequence). Trimming left V 1 base short and J 2 bases short, with 17 bases between. The CDR3 runs to 17 residues. Findings and limits, study-wide: Multiple sclerosis was found to have the least TCR clonal expansion, below healthy controls, and HTLV-1-associated myelopathy the most.

This TCR derives from a middle-aged woman in good health. J is TRBJ2-5 and V is TRBV15; no definite D call. The sample comprised PBMCs. The CDR3 spells CATSRARAGRQQETQYF. DNA of the CDR3: TGTGCCACCAGCAGAGCACGAGCAGGCAGACAACAAGAGACCCAGTACTTC.